This T cell receptor (beta chain) is drawn from a study of cytomegalovirus exposure and HLA in healthy donors. Researchers ran the PCR with 60 Vbeta and 13 Jbeta primers. In the original processing: Among the unique TCR beta chains that a later analysis counted, 75 million to 85 million in all, about 10 million were shared. Assay: immunoSEQ multiplex PCR; the TCRdb copy retains only in-frame clones and omits some. V and J calls and clone size are given by that table; D and trimming were obtained from the DNA. The data show approximately 110,000 clones, with roughly 79% seen just once and around 5.1% held by the top ten. For this clone: Its matching antigen is unknown.

The CDR3 spans 16 residues. Study-wide points: Among TCR beta chains, those listed as cytomegalovirus-associated numbered fewer than 200. Reports indicated that the classifier achieved high specificity and sensitivity in diagnosing cytomegalovirus status.

This clonotype originated in a male donor in good health and CMV-seronegative. Sequencing input: PBMCs. The rearrangement joins TRBV21-1 to TRBJ1-5; the table assigns TRBD1, which was not confirmed against the DNA. TRBV21-1 is noted as a pseudogene. The CDR3 sequence: CASTSRYRDSNQPQHF. DNA for the CDR3: TGTGCCAGCACCTCAAGGTACAGGGATAGCAATCAGCCCCAGCATTTT.